The 15 T cell receptor beta chains below were found in one sample sequenced in a study of blood T cell repertoires in COVID-19. The table came from immunoSEQ multiplex PCR; TCRdb's copy has only in-frame clones and leaves some out. Altogether approximately 220,000 clones are present, 65% to 90% being singletons, with the ten largest covering 3.8%. Sequencing used PBMCs or T cells enriched from blood (not recorded which). The origin of the receptors is a woman in her thirties or forties with acute COVID-19.

The gene calls are TRBV28 and TRBJ1-1; 8 positions match TRBD1. This CDR3 spans 15 amino acids. Germline values: CDR1 MDHEN, CDR2 SYDVKM. Trimming removed 4 bases from V and 5 bases from J; junction bases left unmatched: 9. CDR3 DNA: TGTGCCAGCAGTTCCCACAGGGGGTCTAGGACTGAAGCTTTCTTT. Translating gives CASSSHRGSRTEAFF.

This chain joins TRBV27 and TRBJ1-1; 7 positions agree with TRBD1. J was trimmed by 2 bases and V by 6 bases; bases with no gene match: 6. The CDR3 runs 14 residues. Germline V gene lookup returns CDR1 MNHEY and CDR2 SMNVEV (reference sequence). For the CDR3, the DNA is TGTGCCAGCAGGTCCGGGACAGCTAACACTGAAGCTTTCTTT. This translates into CASRSGTANTEAFF.

This sequence joins TRBV25-1 and TRBJ2-5; maybe TRBD2 (6 bases). The V end lost 7 bases, the J end lost 9 bases, and 24 bases lay between the germline ends. The V gene's germline CDR1 is MGHDK and CDR2 SYGVNS. The CDR3 has 15 amino acids. CDR3 DNA sequence: TGTGCCAGCATCCCCCTGCGGGATACCCGGAGATCCCAGTACTTC. It translates to CASIPLRDTRRSQYF.

The rearrangement joins TRBV4-1 to TRBJ2-1; 9 bases map to TRBD2. Germline CDR1 MGHRA, CDR2 YSYEKL. V shed 3 bases and J 1 base; nucleotides not matched to a gene: 16. The CDR3 extends over 20 amino acids. CDR3 sequence: CASSHLGGGRALGSYNEQFF. The CDR3 bases are TGCGCCAGCAGCCACCTTGGAGGCGGGAGGGCCCTCGGGTCCTACAATGAGCAGTTCTTC.

V usage is TRBV4-1 and J usage is TRBJ2-2; TRBD2 agrees at 7 bases. J lost 1 base, V lost 2 bases, and 1 base had no gene match. This CDR3 has 15 amino acids. CDR1 is MGHRA and CDR2 is YSYEKL in the germline V gene. Here the CDR3 reads CASSQTSVNTGELFF. DNA for the CDR3: TGCGCCAGCAGCCAAACTAGCGTGAACACCGGGGAGCTGTTTTTT.

This chain connects TRBV27 to TRBJ1-1; 11 bases match TRBD1. Germline trimming cut 6 bases from V and 10 bases from J; bases unmatched to any gene: 10. Germline V gene sequence: CDR1 MNHEY, CDR2 SMNVEV (reference sequence). The CDR3 is made up of 14 amino acids. CDR3 sequence reads: CASRLAGQGAAAFF. CDR3 DNA sequence: TGTGCCAGCAGACTCGCTGGACAGGGGGCGGCAGCTTTCTTT.

This chain joins TRBV7-2 and TRBJ2-7, with no clear D. Trimming stripped 7 bases from V and 13 bases from J, with 11 bases between. The CDR3 covers 9 residues. The germline V gene encodes CDR1 SGHTA and CDR2 FQGNSA. CDR3 sequence: CASNLRHYF. The CDR3 DNA sequence: TGTGCCAGCAACCTTAGACACTACTTC.

This chain connects TRBV7-8 to TRBJ2-2; TRBD2 matches 8 bases. The CDR3 totals 18 residues. Germline loops: CDR1 SGHVS, CDR2 FQNEAQ. The V segment lost 4 bases and the J segment 0 bases; nucleotides outside the gene matches: 10. The CDR3 sequence is CASSSQNGGAANTGELFF. In nucleotides, the CDR3 is TGTGCCAGCAGCTCTCAAAACGGGGGGGCAGCGAACACCGGGGAGCTGTTTTTT.

This clone was picked up a small number of times. In DNA form, the CDR3 reads TGTGCCAGCAGCCTAAGCGGGGCCTCATACGAGCAGTACTTC. Translation: CASSLSGASYEQYF. The chain carries TRBV7-6 and TRBJ2-7; 7 bases align to TRBD2. This CDR3 spans 14 amino acids. Germline CDR1 reads SGHVS; CDR2 reads FNYEAQ. Germline trimming cut 5 bases from V and 4 bases from J; bases unmatched to any gene: 8.

The chain couples TRBV6-5 to TRBJ2-2; no clear D. The CDR3 spans 15 residues. Germline CDR1 reads MNHEY; CDR2 reads SVGAGI. Trimming took 2 bases from V and 0 from J, leaving 7 bases between them. The CDR3 nucleotides read TGTGCCAGCAGTTACCACAACGCGAACACCGGGGAGCTGTTTTTT. It encodes CASSYHNANTGELFF.

This chain joins TRBV13 and TRBJ1-1; TRBD1 agrees at 8 bases. V shed 0 bases and J 8 bases; nucleotides not matched to a gene: 5. Germline V gene data show CDR1 as PRHDT and CDR2 as FYEKMQ (reference sequence). This CDR3 has 14 amino acids. CDR3: CASSLGDRGPEAFF. CDR3 coding DNA: TGTGCCAGCAGCTTAGGCGACAGGGGCCCGGAAGCTTTCTTT.

This clone was counted a single time. This chain links TRBV6-2 or TRBV6-3 with TRBJ1-2, with 9 bases identical to TRBD1. The CDR3 contains 15 residues. J was trimmed by 5 bases and V by 5 bases; bases with no gene match: 9. In germline, CDR1 is MNHEY, CDR2 SVGEGT. The CDR3 DNA reads TGTGCCAGCAGTGCCCGACAGGGGGTCCTTTATGGCTACACCTTC. Translation: CASSARQGVLYGYTF.

The rearrangement links TRBV29-1 to TRBJ2-3; D gene uncertain. The CDR3 length is 14 residues. The V and J ends lost 2 bases and 0 bases respectively, with 9 bases between them. The germline V gene encodes CDR1 SQVTM and CDR2 ANQGSEA. CDR3 in DNA: TGCAGCGTTGAACTTGGCAAGAGCACAGATACGCAGTATTTT. This sequence encodes CSVELGKSTDTQYF.

The chain is built from TRBV3-1 (or the pseudogene TRBV3-2) and TRBJ1-1, with a possible D match to TRBD1 (6 bases). Trimming left V 0 bases short and J 4 bases short, with 12 bases between. Germline V gene data show CDR1 as LGHDT and CDR2 as YNNKEL (reference sequence). The CDR3 length is 15 residues. This CDR3 is CASSQDWGGPTEAFF. CDR3 nucleotides: TGTGCCAGCAGCCAAGACTGGGGGGGCCCCACTGAAGCTTTCTTT.

V usage is TRBV24-1 and J usage is TRBJ2-5, with TRBD1 identical over 9 bases. The CDR3 is 15 amino acids. The V segment lost 4 bases and the J segment 5 bases; nucleotides outside the gene matches: 7. Germline V gene sequence: CDR1 KGHDR, CDR2 SFDVKD. CDR3 coding DNA: TGTGCCACCAGTGAAGGACAGGGGCGCGGCGAGACCCAGTACTTC. Translation gives CATSEGQGRGETQYF.